This TCR beta chain was observed in a study of shared clonotypes between healthy human individuals. The assay was immunoSEQ multiplex PCR, and TCRdb's table has in-frame clones only and misses some. The sample yields about 960,000 clones, approximately 76% seen once. Note on this clone: Antigen: not known.

Study results and caveats: Relative to their counterparts shared across all four donors, non-shared clonotypes exhibited diminished generation probabilities.

What was sequenced was memory CD4+ T cells sorted from blood. Subset reported: CD45RA-negative fraction. This TCR derives from a man younger than 30 in good health.

In nucleotides, the CDR3 is TGTGCCAGCAGCTCCGACGAGGCTCACGAGCAGTACTTC. This sequence encodes CASSSDEAHEQYF. The J gene is TRBJ2-7, the V gene TRBV11-2, with unresolved D. The length of the CDR3 is 13 residues. V was shortened by 4 bases and J by 5 bases, with 12 bases between the two germline ends. CDR1 is SGHAT, CDR2 FQNNGV, per germline.